The clone carrying this T cell receptor (beta chain) came up many times. The antigen is not known. These data belong to a study of neurological immune-mediated disorders. The CDR3 consists of 16 residues. After removal of 4 bases from V and 6 bases from J, the junction contained 9 bases not matched to a gene. Germline V lookup: CDR1 SGHRS, CDR2 YFSETQ. Stored at -80 C, 2 million PBMCs were the source of the unsorted libraries. As for the cDNA, it was generated by 5'RACE with 10-nucleotide random UMIs. Per sequencing run, 15-18 subjects together gave over 160 million TCR-beta sequences. TCRdb re-called the 5' RACE reads through MiXCR, storing one row per CDR3 protein. Of 65,000 to 70,000 distinct CDR3 sequences in the sample, around 3.9% were seen once. General study results and limits: A possible signature was seen in one related-CDR3 cluster, into which phylogenetic grouping placed the repertoires of 18 of 34 multiple sclerosis patients.

The sequenced sample consisted of PBMCs. This TCR derives from a man aged 25-45 years with multiple sclerosis. This chain links TRBV5-1 with TRBJ2-7; 14 bases match TRBD2. The CDR3 loop reads CASSRGTSGGVLEQYF. The CDR3, as DNA: TGCGCCAGCAGCCGTGGGACTAGCGGGGGTGTGCTCGAGCAGTACTTC.